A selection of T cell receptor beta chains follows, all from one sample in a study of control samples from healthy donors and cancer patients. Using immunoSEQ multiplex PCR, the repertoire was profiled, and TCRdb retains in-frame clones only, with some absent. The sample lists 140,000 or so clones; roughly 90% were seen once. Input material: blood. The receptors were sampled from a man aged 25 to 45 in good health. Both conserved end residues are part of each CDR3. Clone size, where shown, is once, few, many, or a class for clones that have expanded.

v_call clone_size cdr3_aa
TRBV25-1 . CASSWTGVGYGYTF
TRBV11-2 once CASSPNHGTGDEKLFF
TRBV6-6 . CASRLDRMPQHF
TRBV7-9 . CASSFGTEAFF
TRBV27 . CASRQGDSYNSPLHF
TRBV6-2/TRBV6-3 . CASSYESAGSEAFF
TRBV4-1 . CASSQDEVGVGYPNEKLFF
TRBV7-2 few CASSFNQGDYGYTF
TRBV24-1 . CATSDPGLARNEQFF
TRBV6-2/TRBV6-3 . CASSYAIGSMNTEAFF
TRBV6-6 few CASSYSGTDYGYTF
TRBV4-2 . CASSQETGAGNQPQHF
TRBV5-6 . CASSGPWGSGNSPLHF